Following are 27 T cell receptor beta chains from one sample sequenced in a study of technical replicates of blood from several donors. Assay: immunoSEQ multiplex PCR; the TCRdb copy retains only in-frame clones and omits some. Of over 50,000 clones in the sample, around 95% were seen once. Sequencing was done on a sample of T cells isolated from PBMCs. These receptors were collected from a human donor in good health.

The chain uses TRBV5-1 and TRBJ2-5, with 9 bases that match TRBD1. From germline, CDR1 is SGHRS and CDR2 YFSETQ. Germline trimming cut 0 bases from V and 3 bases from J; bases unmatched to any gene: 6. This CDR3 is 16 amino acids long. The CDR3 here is CASSLDPGTGKETQYF. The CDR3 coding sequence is TGCGCCAGCAGCTTGGATCCCGGGACAGGGAAAGAGACCCAGTACTTC.

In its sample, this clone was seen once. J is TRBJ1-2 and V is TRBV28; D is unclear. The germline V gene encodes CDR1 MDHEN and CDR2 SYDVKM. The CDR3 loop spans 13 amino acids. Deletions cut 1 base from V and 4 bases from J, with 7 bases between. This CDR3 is CASSLLQPYGYTF. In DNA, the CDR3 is TGTGCCAGCAGTTTATTACAGCCCTATGGCTACACCTTC.

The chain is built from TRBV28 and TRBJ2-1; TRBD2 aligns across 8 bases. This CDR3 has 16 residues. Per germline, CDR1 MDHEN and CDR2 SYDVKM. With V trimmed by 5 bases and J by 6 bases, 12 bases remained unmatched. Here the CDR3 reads CASSQNEREWVNEQFF. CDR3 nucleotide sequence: TGTGCCAGCAGTCAGAATGAGCGGGAGTGGGTCAATGAGCAGTTCTTC.

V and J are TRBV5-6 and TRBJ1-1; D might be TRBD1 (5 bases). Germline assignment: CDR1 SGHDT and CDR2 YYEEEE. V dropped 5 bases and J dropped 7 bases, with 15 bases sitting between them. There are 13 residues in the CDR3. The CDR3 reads CASSRRRGIEAFF. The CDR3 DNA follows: TGTGCCAGCAGTAGAAGAAGGGGTATTGAAGCTTTCTTT. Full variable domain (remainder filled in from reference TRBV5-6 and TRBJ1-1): DAGVTQSPTHLIKTRGQQVTLRCSPKSGHDTVSWYQQALGQGPQFIFQYYEEEERQRGNFPDRFSGHQFPNYSSELNVNALLLGDSALYLCASSRRRGIEAFFGQGTRLTVV.

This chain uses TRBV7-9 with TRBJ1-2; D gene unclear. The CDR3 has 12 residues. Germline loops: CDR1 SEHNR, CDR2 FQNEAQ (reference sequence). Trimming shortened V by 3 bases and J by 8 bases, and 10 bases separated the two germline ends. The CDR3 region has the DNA TGTGCCAGCAGCTTCGGGGAAGGCGGCTACACCTTC. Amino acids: CASSFGEGGYTF.

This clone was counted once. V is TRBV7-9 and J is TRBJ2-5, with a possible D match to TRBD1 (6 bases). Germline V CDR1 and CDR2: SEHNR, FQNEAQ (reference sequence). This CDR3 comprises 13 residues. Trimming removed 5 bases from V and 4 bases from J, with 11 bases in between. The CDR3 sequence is CASSGGQGETQYF. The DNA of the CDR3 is TGTGCCAGCAGCGGGGGACAAGGAGAGACCCAGTACTTC.

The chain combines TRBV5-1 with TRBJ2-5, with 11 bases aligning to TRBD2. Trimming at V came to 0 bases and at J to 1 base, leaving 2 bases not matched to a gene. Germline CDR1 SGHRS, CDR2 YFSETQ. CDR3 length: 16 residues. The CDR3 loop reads CASSLASGGTQETQYF. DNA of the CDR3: TGCGCCAGCAGCTTGGCTAGCGGGGGGACCCAAGAGACCCAGTACTTC.

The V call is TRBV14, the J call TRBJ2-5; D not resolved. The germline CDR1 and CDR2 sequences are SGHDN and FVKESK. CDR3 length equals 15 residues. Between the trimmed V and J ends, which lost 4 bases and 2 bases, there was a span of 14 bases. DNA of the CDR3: TGTGCCAGCAGCCGGCAGATATCCAGACAAGAGACCCAGTACTTC. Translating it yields CASSRQISRQETQYF.

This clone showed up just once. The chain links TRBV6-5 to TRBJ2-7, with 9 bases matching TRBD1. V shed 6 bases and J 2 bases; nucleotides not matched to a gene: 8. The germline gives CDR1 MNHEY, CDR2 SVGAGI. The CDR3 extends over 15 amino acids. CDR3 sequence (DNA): TGTGCCAGCAGGCGACAGGACAGGGGCGCCTACGAGCAGTACTTC. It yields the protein CASRRQDRGAYEQYF.

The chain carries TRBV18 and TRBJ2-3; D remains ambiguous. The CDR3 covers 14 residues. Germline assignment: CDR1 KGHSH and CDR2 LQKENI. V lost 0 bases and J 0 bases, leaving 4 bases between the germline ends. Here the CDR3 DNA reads TGTGCCAGCTCACCACCAGCTAGCACAGATACGCAGTATTTT. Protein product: CASSPPASTDTQYF. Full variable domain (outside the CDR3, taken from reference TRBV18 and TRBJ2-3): NAGVMQNPRHLVRRRGQEARLRCSPMKGHSHVYWYRQLPEEGLKFMVYLQKENIIDESGMPKERFSAEFPKEGPSILRIQQVVRGDSAAYFCASSPPASTDTQYFGPGTRLTVL.

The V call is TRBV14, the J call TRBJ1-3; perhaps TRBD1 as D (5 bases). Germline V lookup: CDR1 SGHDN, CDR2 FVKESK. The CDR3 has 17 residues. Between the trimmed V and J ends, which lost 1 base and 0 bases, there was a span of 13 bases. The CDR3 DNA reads TGTGCCAGCAGCCAAGGCCCCTGGACACTCTCTGGAAACACCATATATTTT. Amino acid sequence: CASSQGPWTLSGNTIYF.

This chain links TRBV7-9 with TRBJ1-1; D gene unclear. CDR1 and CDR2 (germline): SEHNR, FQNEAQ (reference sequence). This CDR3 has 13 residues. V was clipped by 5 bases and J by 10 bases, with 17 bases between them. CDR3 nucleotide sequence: TGTGCCAGCAGCCCCGAGACGGACGCGGGAGCTTTCTTT. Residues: CASSPETDAGAFF.

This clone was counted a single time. The CDR3 here is CASSPRQGSANYGYTF. The CDR3 bases are TGTGCCAGCAGCCCCCGACAGGGATCAGCTAACTATGGCTACACCTTC. The chain combines TRBV7-9 with TRBJ1-2, with 7 bases identical to TRBD1. With 5 bases clipped from V and 0 bases from J, the junction kept 9 bases outside the gene matches. CDR1 is SEHNR and CDR2 is FQNEAQ in the germline V gene (reference sequence). This CDR3 has 16 amino acids.

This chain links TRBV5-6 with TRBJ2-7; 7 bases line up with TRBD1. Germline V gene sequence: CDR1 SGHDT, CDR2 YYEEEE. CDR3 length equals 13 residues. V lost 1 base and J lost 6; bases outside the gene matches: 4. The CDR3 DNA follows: TGTGCCAGCAGCTTGTACCCAGGGGGCGAGCAGTACTTC. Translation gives CASSLYPGGEQYF.

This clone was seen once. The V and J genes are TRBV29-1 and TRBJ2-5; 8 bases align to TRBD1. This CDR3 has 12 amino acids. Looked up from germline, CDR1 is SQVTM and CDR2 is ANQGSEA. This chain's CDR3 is CTTGGLEETQYF. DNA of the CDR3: TGCACCACAGGGGGGTTAGAAGAGACCCAGTACTTC.

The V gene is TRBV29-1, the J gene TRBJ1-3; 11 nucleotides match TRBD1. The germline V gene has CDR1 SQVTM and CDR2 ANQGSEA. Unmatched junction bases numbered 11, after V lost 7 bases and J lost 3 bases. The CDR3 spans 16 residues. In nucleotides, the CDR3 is TGCAGCGGGAGGACAGGGGGCGCAGGAAGTGGAAACACCATATATTTT. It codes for CSGRTGGAGSGNTIYF.

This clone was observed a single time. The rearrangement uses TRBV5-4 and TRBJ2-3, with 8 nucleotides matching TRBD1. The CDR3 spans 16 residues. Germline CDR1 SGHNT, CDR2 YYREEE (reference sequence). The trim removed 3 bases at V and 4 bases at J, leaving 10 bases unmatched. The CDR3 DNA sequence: TGTGCCAGCAGCTCAGGCGGACAGGGTGGCGCAGATACGCAGTATTTT. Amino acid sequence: CASSSGGQGGADTQYF.

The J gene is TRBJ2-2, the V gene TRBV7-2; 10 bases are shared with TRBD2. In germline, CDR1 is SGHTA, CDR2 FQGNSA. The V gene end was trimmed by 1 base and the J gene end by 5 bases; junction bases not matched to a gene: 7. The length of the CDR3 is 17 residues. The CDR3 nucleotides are TGTGCCAGCAGCTTAGATCCTAGCGGGAGAAATACCGGGGAGCTGTTTTTT. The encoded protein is CASSLDPSGRNTGELFF.

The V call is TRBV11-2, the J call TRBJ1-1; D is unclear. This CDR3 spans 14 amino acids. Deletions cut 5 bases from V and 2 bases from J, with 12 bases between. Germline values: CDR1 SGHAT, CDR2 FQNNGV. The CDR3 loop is CASSLSRDNTEAFF. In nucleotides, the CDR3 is TGTGCCAGCAGCCTAAGCCGGGATAACACTGAAGCTTTCTTT. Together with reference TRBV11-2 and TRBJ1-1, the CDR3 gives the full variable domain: EAGVAQSPRYKIIEKRQSVAFWCNPISGHATLYWYQQILGQGPKLLIQFQNNGVVDDSQLPKDRFSAERLKGVDSTLKIQPAKLEDSAVYLCASSLSRDNTEAFFGQGTRLTVV.

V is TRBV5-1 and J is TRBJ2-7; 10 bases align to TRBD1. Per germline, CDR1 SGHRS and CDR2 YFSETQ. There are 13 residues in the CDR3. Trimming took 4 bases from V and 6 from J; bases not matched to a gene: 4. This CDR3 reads CASSLGQGGEQYF. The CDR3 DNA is TGCGCCAGCAGCCTTGGACAGGGGGGCGAGCAGTACTTC.

The CDR3 region has the DNA TGCGGGGTCGGAGGAAGATACAATGAGCAGTTCTTC. It is translated as CGVGGRYNEQFF. This rearrangement joins TRBV29-1 to TRBJ2-1, with D possibly TRBD2 on 5 matching bases. There are 12 residues in the CDR3. CDR1 is SQVTM, CDR2 ANQGSEA, per germline.

DNA for the CDR3: TGTGCCAGCAGCCCACTCATCTACGAGCAGTACTTC. It is translated as CASSPLIYEQYF. The gene calls are TRBV7-9 and TRBJ2-7, with no clear D. V was shortened by 5 bases and J by 3 bases, with 8 bases between the two germline ends. The CDR3 consists of 12 residues. CDR1 and CDR2 from the germline V gene are SEHNR and FQNEAQ (reference sequence).

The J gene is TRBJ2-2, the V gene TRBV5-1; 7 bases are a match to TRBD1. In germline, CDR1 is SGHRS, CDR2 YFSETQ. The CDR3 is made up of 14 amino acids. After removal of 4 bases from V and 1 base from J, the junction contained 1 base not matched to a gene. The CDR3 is CASSRDRNTGELFF. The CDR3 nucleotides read TGCGCCAGCAGCCGGGACAGGAACACCGGGGAGCTGTTTTTT.

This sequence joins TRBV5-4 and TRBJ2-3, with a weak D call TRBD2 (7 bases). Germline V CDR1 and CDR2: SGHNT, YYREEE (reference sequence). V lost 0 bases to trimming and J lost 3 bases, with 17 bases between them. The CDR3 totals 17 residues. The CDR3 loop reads CASSLVGGPRSTDTQYF. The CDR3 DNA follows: TGTGCCAGCAGCTTGGTGGGGGGGCCGAGGTCGACAGATACGCAGTATTTT.

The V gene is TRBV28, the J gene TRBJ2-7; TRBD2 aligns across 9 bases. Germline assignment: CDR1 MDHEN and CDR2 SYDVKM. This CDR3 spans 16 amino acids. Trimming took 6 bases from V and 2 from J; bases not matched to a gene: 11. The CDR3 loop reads CASSYGGGGVPYEQYF. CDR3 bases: TGTGCCAGCAGCTACGGTGGCGGGGGGGTACCCTACGAGCAGTACTTC.

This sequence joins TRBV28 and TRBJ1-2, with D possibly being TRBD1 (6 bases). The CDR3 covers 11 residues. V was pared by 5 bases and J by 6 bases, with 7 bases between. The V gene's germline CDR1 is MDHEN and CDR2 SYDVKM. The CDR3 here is CASSRQDGYTF. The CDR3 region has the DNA TGTGCCAGCAGTCGACAGGATGGCTACACCTTC.

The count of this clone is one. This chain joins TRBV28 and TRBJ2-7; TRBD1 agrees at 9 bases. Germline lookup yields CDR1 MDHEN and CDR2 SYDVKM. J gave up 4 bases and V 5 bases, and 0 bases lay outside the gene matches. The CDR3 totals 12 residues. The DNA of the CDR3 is TGTGCCAGCAGTGGACAGGGGTACGAGCAGTACTTC. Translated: CASSGQGYEQYF.